This T cell receptor beta chain is from a study of cytomegalovirus exposure and HLA in healthy donors. About this clone: Its matching antigen is unknown.

The germline V gene has CDR1 SEHNR and CDR2 FQNEAQ (reference sequence). V was trimmed by 5 bases and J by 2 bases, leaving 15 bases between them. The CDR3 consists of 15 residues. General observations from the study: Overall, about 160 TCR beta chains were annotated as cytomegalovirus-associated. Most TCR sequences were uncommon, yet certain public TCRs appeared in many donors. The CMV antigen specificity of a few CMV-associated chains was confirmed through in vitro analysis.

Repertoires were generated with immunoSEQ multiplex PCR, while TCRdb's copy carries only in-frame clones and drops some. The profile covers 100,000 to 150,000 clones, with more than 95% appearing a single time and 1.7% taken by the ten largest. The donors were members of the validation cohort, which comprised 90 to 150 subjects and was separate from the first cohort of 600 to 850 subjects. The sample comprised PBMCs. The chain recombines TRBV7-9 with TRBJ2-5; no reliable D call. This receptor was obtained from a young man in good health and CMV-seronegative. The CDR3 DNA reads as TGTGCCAGCAGCCCAGGTGTTGTATGGCAAGAGACCCAGTACTTC. Residues: CASSPGVVWQETQYF.